This TCR beta chain was obtained from a study of shared clonotypes between healthy human individuals. Points from the study as a whole: Rarefaction showed that sequencing of sorted subsets was incomplete (despite large depth). Across subsets, estimated richness was generally greater for naive than for memory populations.

Germline CDR1 and CDR2: LNHDA and SQIVND (reference sequence). This CDR3 is 14 amino acids long. V lost 5 bases, J lost 9 bases, and 5 bases stayed unmatched. TCRdb keeps only in-frame clones here, not all; method: immunoSEQ multiplex PCR. The sample has 600,000 to 750,000 clones, roughly 88% seen once. As to this clone: The antigen is undetermined.

This chain uses TRBV19 with TRBJ2-1; 12 bases align to TRBD1. The clonotype was recovered from a man aged 18 to 29 in good health. Some clones in this sample may be carry-over from other donors' samples. Sequencing was performed on memory CD8+ T cells from PBMCs. Subset noted: CD45RO+ cells pooled with CCR7-negative TemRA cells. The CDR3 bases are TGTGCCAGTAGTCCCGGGACAGGGGGCATTGAGCAGTTCTTC. Amino acids: CASSPGTGGIEQFF.